The 21 T cell receptor beta chains presented below share a single source sample, sequenced in a study of Graves' ophthalmopathy and Graves' hyperthyroidism. Using RNA transcripts, the TCR beta CDR3 regions were amplified. Investigators did first-round RT-PCR with HTBI primers, then second-round multiplex PCR. Via MiXCR, TCRdb re-called the multiplex PCR reads, giving one row per CDR3 protein. The data contain approximately 700,000 distinct CDR3 sequences, about 44% of them singletons. Sequences were obtained from peripheral blood. The source of these receptors is an adult man with Graves' ophthalmopathy.

This clonotype was recorded a few times. A much larger clone differs by one base, so this may be a read error. This chain's CDR3 is CSAGQGHGYTF. The CDR3, as DNA: TGCAGCGCGGGACAGGGACACGGCTACACCTTC. The chain combines TRBV29-1 with TRBJ1-2, with TRBD1 matching over 9 bases. Germline V CDR1 and CDR2: SQVTM, ANQGSEA. The CDR3 is 11 residues long. The junction had 5 bases not matched to a gene; V was cut back by 7 bases and J by 8 bases.

In its sample, this clonotype was seen many times. The J gene is TRBJ1-6, the V gene TRBV25-1; D gene uncertain. Germline values: CDR1 MGHDK, CDR2 SYGVNS. The CDR3 sequence is 15 residues long. Trimming took 6 bases from V and 6 from J, leaving 15 bases between them. This chain's CDR3 is CASSIHDGSNSPLHF. In DNA, the CDR3 is TGTGCCAGCAGCATTCACGACGGGAGTAATTCACCCCTCCACTTT.

This clonotype was counted many times. Mismatch with germline at one junction end may stem from a read error. The chain joins TRBV10-3 to TRBJ1-2; the D is unclear. The CDR3 is made up of 13 amino acids. Germline loops: CDR1 ENHRY, CDR2 SYGVKD. CDR3 sequence reads: CASSYSTIDGYTF. CDR3 nucleotide sequence: TGTGCCAGCAGTTACTCTACCATTGATGGCTACACCTTC.

This clonotype was seen repeatedly, ten times or more. This chain uses TRBV7-2 with TRBJ1-1, with D possibly matching TRBD1 (6 bases). CDR3 length: 15 residues. Trimming cost V 4 bases and J 5 bases, with 17 bases left between them. Germline CDR1 is SGHTA and CDR2 is FQGNSA. The CDR3 here is CASSWGSGAGTEAFF. CDR3 nucleotide sequence: TGTGCCAGCAGCTGGGGGTCGGGGGCAGGGACTGAAGCTTTCTTT.

This clonotype was observed at least ten times. The CDR3 nucleotides are TGTGCCAGCAGCTTAGGGGACATACAAGAGACCCAGTACTTC. Its translation: CASSLGDIQETQYF. The chain has TRBV7-8 and TRBJ2-5, with D possibly TRBD1 on 6 matching bases. Looked up from germline, CDR1 is SGHVS and CDR2 is FQNEAQ. V was pared by 1 base and J by 2 bases, with 8 bases between. This CDR3 comprises 14 residues.

The gene calls are TRBV4-1 and TRBJ1-5; possible D gene TRBD1, 6 bases. The V and J ends lost 4 bases and 6 bases respectively, with 16 bases between them. CDR1 is MGHRA, CDR2 YSYEKL, per germline. CDR3 length: 15 amino acids. CDR3 loop: CASSPDIGGGQPQHF. The CDR3 DNA reads as TGCGCCAGCAGCCCAGACATAGGGGGGGGTCAGCCCCAGCATTTT.

Points on this clonotype: At one end, the junction sequence differs from germline, possibly due to a read error. This chain links TRBV20-1 with TRBJ1-2, with D unclear. The V gene's germline CDR1 is DFQATT and CDR2 SNEGSKA (reference sequence). The length of the CDR3 is 12 residues. The CDR3: CSARGIDYGHTF. CDR3 DNA: TGCAGTGCTCGGGGTATAGACTATGGCCACACCTTC.

This clonotype was recorded many times. The rearrangement joins TRBV6-6 to TRBJ2-6; D is unclear. Trimming left V 6 bases short and J 3 bases short, with 15 bases between. CDR1 is MNHNY and CDR2 is SVGAGI in the germline V gene (reference sequence). The CDR3 sequence is 16 residues long. CDR3 sequence reads: CASSPELWGGANVLTF. In DNA, the CDR3 is TGTGCCAGCAGCCCTGAACTGTGGGGTGGGGCCAACGTCCTGACTTTC.

The table lists this clonotype with many counts. The gene calls are TRBV7-9 and TRBJ2-7; 7 bases align to TRBD2. CDR1 SEHNR and CDR2 FQNEAQ come from the germline V gene (reference sequence). V shed 0 bases and J 11 bases; nucleotides not matched to a gene: 10. The length of the CDR3 is 14 residues. The CDR3, as DNA: TGTGCCAGCAGCTTAGCGGGAGGGCAAATCCGCGAGTACTTC. As protein: CASSLAGGQIREYF.

The chain employs TRBV2 and TRBJ2-7; either TRBD1 or TRBD2 may fit D (7 bases each). With 5 bases removed from V and 2 bases from J, the gap between germline ends came to 13 bases. The CDR3 has 14 amino acids. Looked up from germline, CDR1 is SNHLY and CDR2 is FYNNEI. This CDR3 reads CASSRQGGTYEQYF. Written as DNA, the CDR3 is TGTGCCAGCAGTCGACAGGGAGGGACCTACGAGCAGTACTTC.

This chain joins TRBV2 and TRBJ2-5, with D tentatively TRBD1 (6 bases). The V and J ends lost 2 bases and 0 bases respectively, with 10 bases between them. Per the germline V gene, CDR1 is SNHLY and CDR2 is FYNNEI. The CDR3 loop spans 15 amino acids. The CDR3, as DNA: TGTGCCAGCAGTGAAAGGGGGATGTACCAAGAGACCCAGTACTTC. The encoded protein is CASSERGMYQETQYF.

The chain recombines TRBV19 with TRBJ1-4; no clear D gene. Between the trimmed V and J ends, which lost 1 base and 1 base, there was a span of 7 bases. The CDR3 runs to 15 residues. Germline loops: CDR1 LNHDA, CDR2 SQIVND (reference sequence). The CDR3 nucleotides read TGTGCCAGTAGTATAGGTCGGATAACTAATGAAAAACTGTTTTTT. As protein: CASSIGRITNEKLFF. The full variable domain, its missing parts supplied by reference TRBV19 and TRBJ1-4, is DGGITQSPKYLFRKEGQNVTLSCEQNLNHDAMYWYRQDPGQGLRLIYYSQIVNDFQKGDIAEGYSVSREKKESFPLTVTSAQKNPTAFYLCASSIGRITNEKLFFGSGTQLSVL.

This chain connects TRBV25-1 to TRBJ2-3; weak D call: TRBD2 (7 bases). With 8 bases removed from V and 4 bases from J, the gap between germline ends came to 10 bases. There are 12 residues in the CDR3. The germline CDR1 and CDR2 sequences are MGHDK and SYGVNS. The CDR3 loop reads CASGRGSDTQYF. The DNA of the CDR3 is TGTGCCAGCGGGAGGGGGTCAGATACGCAGTATTTT.

This clonotype appeared a few times. The chain carries TRBV5-6 and TRBJ1-2; TRBD1 is a possible D gene (5 bases). V was clipped by 0 bases and J by 7 bases, with 13 bases between them. In germline, CDR1 is SGHDT, CDR2 YYEEEE. The CDR3 has 14 residues. The CDR3 bases are TGTGCCAGCAGCTTGGCAGGTTCTGGGGCTGGCTACACCTTC. Translating gives CASSLAGSGAGYTF. The whole variable domain, remainder taken from reference TRBV5-6 and TRBJ1-2, is DAGVTQSPTHLIKTRGQQVTLRCSPKSGHDTVSWYQQALGQGPQFIFQYYEEEERQRGNFPDRFSGHQFPNYSSELNVNALLLGDSALYLCASSLAGSGAGYTFGSGTRLTVV.

Of note for this clonotype: One end of the junction is discordant with germline, which a read error may explain. This chain connects TRBV7-9 to TRBJ2-6; TRBD1 matches 8 bases. In germline, CDR1 is SEHNR, CDR2 FQNEAQ (reference sequence). The CDR3 is made up of 16 amino acids. As DNA, the CDR3 is TGCGCCAGCAGCCAAGCAGGGGGCACTGGGGCCAACGTCCTGACTTTC. Amino acid sequence: CASSQAGGTGANVLTF.

CDR3 in amino acids: CASSETDRVATGELFF. The CDR3 bases are TGTGCCAGCAGTGAGACGGACAGGGTGGCCACCGGGGAGCTGTTTTTT. The chain is built from TRBV2 and TRBJ2-2, with 8 positions matching TRBD1. Germline CDR1 reads SNHLY; CDR2 reads FYNNEI. The CDR3 covers 16 residues. The trim removed 3 bases at V and 4 bases at J, leaving 7 bases unmatched. Full variable domain (missing parts from reference TRBV2 and TRBJ2-2): EPEVTQTPSHQVTQMGQEVILRCVPISNHLYFYWYRQILGQKVEFLVSFYNNEISEKSEIFDDQFSVERPDGSNFTLKIRSTKLEDSAMYFCASSETDRVATGELFFGEGSRLTVL.

This sequence joins TRBV20-1 and TRBJ2-5; a weak D match, TRBD1 (6 bases). The germline V gene has CDR1 DFQATT and CDR2 SNEGSKA (reference sequence). This CDR3 is 12 amino acids long. With 4 bases removed from V and 5 bases from J, the gap between germline ends came to 11 bases. CDR3 sequence: CSATWDKETQYF. The CDR3, as DNA: TGCAGTGCTACATGGGACAAGGAGACCCAGTACTTC.

This clonotype was counted only a few times. The chain uses TRBV6-6 and TRBJ1-2, with TRBD1 matching 11 bases. Trimming cost V 8 bases and J 7 bases; bases outside gene matches: 3. Germline CDR1 is MNHNY and CDR2 is SVGAGI (reference sequence). The CDR3 spans 12 residues. CDR3 protein: CASQDRGRGYTF. The CDR3 DNA reads TGTGCCAGCCAGGACAGGGGGCGTGGCTACACCTTC.

This clonotype was observed a handful of times. The V and J genes are TRBV12-3 or TRBV12-4 and TRBJ2-5; weak D call: TRBD2 (5 bases). The CDR3 length is 11 residues. Trimming left V 5 bases short and J 9 bases short, with 10 bases between. CDR3 sequence (DNA): TGTGCCAGCAGTCCCGGGGTCGCCCAGTACTTC. It yields the protein CASSPGVAQYF.

This clonotype was counted only a few times. This chain connects TRBV5-8 to TRBJ2-7; 8 nucleotides line up with TRBD1. The ends lost 4 bases at V and 3 bases at J; junction bases unmatched: 6. The CDR3 consists of 14 residues. Germline CDR1 reads SGHTS; CDR2 reads YDEGEE. The CDR3 protein is CASSVGTGDYEQYF. The CDR3, as DNA: TGTGCCAGCAGCGTTGGGACAGGCGACTACGAGCAGTACTTC.

The chain employs TRBV19 and TRBJ1-1, with unresolved D. V was trimmed by 6 bases and J by 2 bases, leaving 22 bases between them. Germline CDR1 and CDR2: LNHDA and SQIVND (reference sequence). The CDR3 spans 17 residues. DNA of the CDR3: TGTGCCAGTAGCCCGATTGAGGGTTGGGGTATTAACACTGAAGCTTTCTTT. Translation gives CASSPIEGWGINTEAFF. The whole variable domain, remainder taken from reference TRBV19 and TRBJ1-1, is DGGITQSPKYLFRKEGQNVTLSCEQNLNHDAMYWYRQDPGQGLRLIYYSQIVNDFQKGDIAEGYSVSREKKESFPLTVTSAQKNPTAFYLCASSPIEGWGINTEAFFGQGTRLTVV.